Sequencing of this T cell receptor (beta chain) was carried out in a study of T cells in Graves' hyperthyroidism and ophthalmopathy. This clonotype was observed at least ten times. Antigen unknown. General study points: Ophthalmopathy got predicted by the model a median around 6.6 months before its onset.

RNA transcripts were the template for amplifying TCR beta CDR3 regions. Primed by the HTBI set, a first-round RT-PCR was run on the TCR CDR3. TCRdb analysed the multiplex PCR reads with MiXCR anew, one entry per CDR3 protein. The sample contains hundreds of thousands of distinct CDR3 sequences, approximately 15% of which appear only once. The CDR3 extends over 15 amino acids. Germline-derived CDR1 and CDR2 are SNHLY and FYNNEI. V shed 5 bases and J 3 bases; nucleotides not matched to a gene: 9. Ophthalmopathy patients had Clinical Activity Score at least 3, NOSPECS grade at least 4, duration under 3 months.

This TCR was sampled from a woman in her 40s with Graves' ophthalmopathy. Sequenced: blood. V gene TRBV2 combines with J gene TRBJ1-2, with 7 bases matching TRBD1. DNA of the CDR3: TGTGCCAGCAGTTTACAGGGGATGACGGACTATGGCTACACCTTC. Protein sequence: CASSLQGMTDYGYTF.